This TCR beta chain was captured in a study of blood T cell repertoires in COVID-19. The CDR3 has 15 amino acids. Germline lookup yields CDR1 GTSNPN and CDR2 SVGIG (reference sequence). V lost 2 bases, J lost 8 bases, and 19 bases lay in between. The method was immunoSEQ multiplex PCR; TCRdb's version includes in-frame clones alone and lacks a portion of them. The sample lists some 300,000 clones, just under 90% occurring once. During active infection, Seattle patients enrolled and were then monitored through disease. The source is a woman in her 30s with COVID-19, enrolled during active disease. Sequenced material: peripheral blood. J is TRBJ2-1 and V is TRBV30; TRBD1 is a possible D gene (6 bases). The CDR3 reads CAWSLTGQRVDEQFF. The CDR3 nucleotides are TGTGCCTGGAGTCTGACAGGTCAGAGGGTTGATGAGCAGTTCTTC.